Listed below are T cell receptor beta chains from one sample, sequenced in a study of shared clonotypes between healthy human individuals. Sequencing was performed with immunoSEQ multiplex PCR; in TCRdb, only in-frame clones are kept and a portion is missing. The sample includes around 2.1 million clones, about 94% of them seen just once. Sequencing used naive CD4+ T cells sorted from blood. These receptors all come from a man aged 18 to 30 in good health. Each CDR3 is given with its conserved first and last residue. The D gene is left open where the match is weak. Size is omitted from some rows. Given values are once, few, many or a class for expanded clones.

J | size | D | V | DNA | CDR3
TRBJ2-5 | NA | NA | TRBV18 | TGTGCCAGCTCACCATGGCCGTCCGGGGAGACCCAGTACTTC | CASSPWPSGETQYF
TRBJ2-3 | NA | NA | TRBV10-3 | TGTGCCACCGGTTCTACAGATACGCAGTATTTT | CATGSTDTQYF
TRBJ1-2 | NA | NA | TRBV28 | TGTGCCAGCAGTCCTTCGACCATCATGGACCATGGCTACACCTTC | CASSPSTIMDHGYTF
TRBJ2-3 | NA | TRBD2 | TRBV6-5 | TGTGCCAGCAGAAGCCCGGGGGGTTACCCAGATACGCAGTATTTT | CASRSPGGYPDTQYF
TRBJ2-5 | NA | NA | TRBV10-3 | TGTGCCATCAGGGGTACAGGGGAGACCCAGTACTTC | CAIRGTGETQYF
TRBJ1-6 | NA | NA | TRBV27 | TGTGCCAGCAGTACGACCGTAGGACTGCGCGTGGCACCCCTCCACTTT | CASSTTVGLRVAPLHF
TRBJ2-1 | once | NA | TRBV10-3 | TGTGCCATCAGTGACGGGTACAATGAGCAGTTCTTC | CAISDGYNEQFF
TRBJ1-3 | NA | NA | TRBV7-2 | TGTGCCAGCAGCTTAGGCAGGGGTAGAAACACCATATATTTT | CASSLGRGRNTIYF
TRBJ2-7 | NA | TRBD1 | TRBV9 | TGTGCCAGCAGCGTCCAAACCGGGACAGGGGTCCACGAGCAGTACTTC | CASSVQTGTGVHEQYF
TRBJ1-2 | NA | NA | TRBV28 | TGTGCCAGCAGTTTACTAGTTAAACAGGAGAAATCTGTTGGCTACACCTTC | CASSLLVKQEKSVGYTF
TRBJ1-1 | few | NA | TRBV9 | TGTGCCAGCAGCGTAGAGGCGGGAAACACTGAAGCTTTCTTT | CASSVEAGNTEAFF
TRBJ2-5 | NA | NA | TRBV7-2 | TGTGCCAGCAGCTTTTCCCCACACCAAGAGACCCAGTACTTC | CASSFSPHQETQYF
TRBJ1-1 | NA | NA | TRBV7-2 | TGTGCCAGCAGCCCCGTCCAGGGGAGGGGGAACACTGAAGCTTTCTTT | CASSPVQGRGNTEAFF
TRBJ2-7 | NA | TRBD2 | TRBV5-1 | TGCGCCAGCAGCTTGCCGACTAGCGGGGGGGCCGAGTCCGAGCAGTACTTC | CASSLPTSGGAESEQYF
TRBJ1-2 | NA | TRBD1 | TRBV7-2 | TGTGCCAGCAGCCCGGACAGGGGCCACCTTCTTTATGGCTACACCTTC | CASSPDRGHLLYGYTF
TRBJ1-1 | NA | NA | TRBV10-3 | TGTGCCTCAAACACGAACGCGGACACTGAAGCTTTCTTT | CASNTNADTEAFF
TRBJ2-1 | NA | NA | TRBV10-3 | TGTGCCATCAGTGAGTCACCGAACAATGAGCAGTTCTTC | CAISESPNNEQFF
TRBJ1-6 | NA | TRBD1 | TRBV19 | TGTGCCAGTAGTGAGCCGGGACAGAATTATAATTCACCCCTCCACTTT | CASSEPGQNYNSPLHF
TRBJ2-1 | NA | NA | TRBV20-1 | TGCAGTGCTAGAGTTATAAATGAGCAGTTCTTC | CSARVINEQFF
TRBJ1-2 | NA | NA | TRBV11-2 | TGTGCCAGCAGCTTAGATCTTGCGTCCGACTATGGCTACACCTTC | CASSLDLASDYGYTF
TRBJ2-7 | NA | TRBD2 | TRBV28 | TGTGCCAGCAGTTTAGAAGGGCCGGTGCGACTAGCGGTTCGCTACGAGCAGTACTTC | CASSLEGPVRLAVRYEQYF
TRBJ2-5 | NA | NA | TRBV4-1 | TGCGCCAGCAGCCAAGGAGGGACCCAGTACTTC | CASSQGGTQYF
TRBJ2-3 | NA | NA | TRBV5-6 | TGTGCCAGCAGCCTTAGAGATACGCAGTATTTT | CASSLRDTQYF
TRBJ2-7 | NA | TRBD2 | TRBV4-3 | TGCGCCAGTAGCCAAGAAATGCTAGCGGTTTACGAGCAGTACTTC | CASSQEMLAVYEQYF
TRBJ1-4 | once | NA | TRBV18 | TGTGCCAGCTCACCTCGGGATAGGGAAAAACTGTTTTTT | CASSPRDREKLFF
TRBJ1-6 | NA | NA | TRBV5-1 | TGCGCCAGCCGAACGGGACTTAATAATTCACCCCTCCACTTT | CASRTGLNNSPLHF
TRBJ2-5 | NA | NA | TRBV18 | TGTGCCAGTAGCCCCGGTCAAGAGACCCAGTACTTC | CASSPGQETQYF
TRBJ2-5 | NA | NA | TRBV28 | TGTGCCAGCAGTTGGGGGGAACCGGGGACCCAGTACTTC | CASSWGEPGTQYF
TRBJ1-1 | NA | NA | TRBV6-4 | TGTGCCAGCAGTGACTCCAGGGGTGAGGGAACTTTCTTT | CASSDSRGEGTFF
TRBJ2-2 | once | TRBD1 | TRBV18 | TGTGCCAGCTCTACAGGGGACACCGGGGAGCTGTTTTTT | CASSTGDTGELFF
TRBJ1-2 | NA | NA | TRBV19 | TGTGCCAGTAGCCCCCTGGGGGGGGGTCTTAACTATGGCTACACCTTC | CASSPLGGGLNYGYTF
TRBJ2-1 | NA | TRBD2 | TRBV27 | TGTGCCACCATCGACAGACTAGCGGGAGTACGGACAGAGTTCTTC | CATIDRLAGVRTEFF
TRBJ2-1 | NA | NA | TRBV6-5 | TGTGCCAGCAGTCCCGGGGGACTGGGGTACAATGAGCAGTTCTTC | CASSPGGLGYNEQFF
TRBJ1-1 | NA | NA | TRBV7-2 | TGTGCCAGCAGCGCTCAGGGTGGAGGCACTGAAGCTTTCTTT | CASSAQGGGTEAFF
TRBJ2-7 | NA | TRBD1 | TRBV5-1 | TGCGCCAGCAGCTTGGAGAGACAGGGGAGGAGCGAGCAGTACTTC | CASSLERQGRSEQYF
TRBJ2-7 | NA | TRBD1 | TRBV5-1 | TGCGCCAGCAGCCCGACAGGGAACCCCTACGAGCAGTACTTC | CASSPTGNPYEQYF
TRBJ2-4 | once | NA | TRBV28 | TGTGCCAGCAGTTTGGGGGGGCCGGCCAAAAACATTCAGTACTTC | CASSLGGPAKNIQYF
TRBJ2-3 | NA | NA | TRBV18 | TGTGCCAGCGTCACTCAGCAGCGATCCACAGATACGCAGTATTTT | CASVTQQRSTDTQYF
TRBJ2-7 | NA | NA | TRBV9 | TGTGCCAGCAGCGTAGGGGGAGCGGCCTACGAGCAGTACTTC | CASSVGGAAYEQYF
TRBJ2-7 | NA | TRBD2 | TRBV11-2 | TGTGCCAGCAGCCAAACTAGCGGGAACTCCTACGAGCAGTACTTC | CASSQTSGNSYEQYF
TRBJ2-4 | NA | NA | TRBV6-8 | TGTGCCAGCAGTCGAGTGGGGGCAGCCAAAAACATTCAGTACTTC | CASSRVGAAKNIQYF
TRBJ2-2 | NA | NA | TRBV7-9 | TGTGCCAGCAGCTTAGTAGGGACGGTCGGCACCGGGGAGCTGTTTTTT | CASSLVGTVGTGELFF
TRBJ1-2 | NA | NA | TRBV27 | TGTGCCAGCAGTTTACGTCCGCGGGATGGCTACACCTTC | CASSLRPRDGYTF
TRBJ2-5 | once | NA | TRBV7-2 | TGTGCCAGCAGCCAAAGAGAGACCCAGTACTTC | CASSQRETQYF
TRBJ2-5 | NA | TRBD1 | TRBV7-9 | TGTGCCAGCAGCTCCGACGACAGGGCTGGATACTTC | CASSSDDRAGYF
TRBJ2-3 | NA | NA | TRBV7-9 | TGTGCCAGCAGCCCAAATACTAGCCCCAGCGCAGATACGCAGTATTTT | CASSPNTSPSADTQYF
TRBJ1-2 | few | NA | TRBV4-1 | TGCGCCAGCACCACAAGTTGGTTTGACTATGGCTACACCTTC | CASTTSWFDYGYTF
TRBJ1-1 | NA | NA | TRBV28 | TGTGCCAGCAGTTTAGCCAATGACTTATATCGAGCTTTCTTT | CASSLANDLYRAFF
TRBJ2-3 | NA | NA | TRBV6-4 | TGTGCCAGCAGTGATAGGGGGACTCTGACAGATACGCAGTATTTT | CASSDRGTLTDTQYF
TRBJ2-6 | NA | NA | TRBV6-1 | TGTGCCAGCAGTATTGGCCCTTCTGGGGCCAACGTCCTGACTTTC | CASSIGPSGANVLTF
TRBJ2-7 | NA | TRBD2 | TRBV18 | TGTGCCAGCTCCCGGGAGGCAGGGACGAACTACGAGCAGTACTTC | CASSREAGTNYEQYF
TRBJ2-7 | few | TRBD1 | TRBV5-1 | TGCGCCAGCAGCCGGGGACAGTCCTCCGGGGAGCAGTACTTC | CASSRGQSSGEQYF
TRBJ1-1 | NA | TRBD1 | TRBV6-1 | TGTGCCAGCAACTATCCGGGACAGGGGAACACTGAAGCTTTCTTT | CASNYPGQGNTEAFF
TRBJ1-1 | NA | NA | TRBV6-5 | TGTGCCAGCAGGGGGGTAAACACTGAAGCTTTCTTT | CASRGVNTEAFF
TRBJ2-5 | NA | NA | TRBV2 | TGTGCCAGCATCCGGAGACCCCCTCGGCGGAATTACCAAGAGACCCAGTACTTC | CASIRRPPRRNYQETQYF
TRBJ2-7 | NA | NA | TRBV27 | TGTGCCAGCAGCCGCCTCCAGGGGTGGGGCTGGGGTGAGCAGTACTTC | CASSRLQGWGWGEQYF
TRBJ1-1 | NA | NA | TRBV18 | TGTGCCAGCTCTCCAGGGATTAGGGGGACTGAAGCTTTCTTT | CASSPGIRGTEAFF
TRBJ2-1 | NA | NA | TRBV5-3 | TGTGCCAGAAGCTCCGGGACGCCCGACGGGTTAGATGAGCAGTTCTTC | CARSSGTPDGLDEQFF
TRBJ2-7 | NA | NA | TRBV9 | TGTGCCAGCAGCGTAGAGGAGTCGGGGGCTAGCTCCTACGAGCAGTACTTC | CASSVEESGASSYEQYF
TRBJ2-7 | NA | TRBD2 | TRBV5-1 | TGCGCCAGCAGCCGTGTGGGACTAGATTACGAGCAGTACTTC | CASSRVGLDYEQYF